This entry is about one TCR beta chain. The CDR3 has 18 amino acids. V was pared by 3 bases and J by 4 bases, with 23 bases between. Germline V lookup: CDR1 LGHNA, CDR2 YSLEER. The data are from a study of T-cell memory formation after mild COVID-19. As for the study in general: TCR clusters largely stayed donor specific.

From 5'RACE with constant-segment primers came TCR alpha and TCR beta cDNA libraries that carried sample barcodes and UMIs. TCRdb analysed the 5' RACE reads with MiXCR anew, one entry per CDR3 protein. The sample gives hundreds of thousands of distinct CDR3 sequences, 15% to 20% of which show up once; around 12% is in the top ten. The material sequenced was PBMCs or a T cell subset sorted from them (not recorded which). The sequence derives from an adult woman who had mild COVID-19 (a few samples of this study predate the infection). Cell type and time point are not known. This chain uses TRBV4-3 with TRBJ2-3, with D perhaps given as TRBD1 or TRBD2 (5 bases each). The CDR3 coding sequence is TGCGCCAGCAGCCACGAAATCCGGGACCCAAATTCTCCAGATACGCAGTATTTT. It specifies CASSHEIRDPNSPDTQYF.